A selection of T cell receptor beta chains follows, all from one sample in a study of response to subunit inactivated influenza vaccine. Each CDR3 protein gets one entry after TCRdb re-called the RT-PCR reads with MiXCR. The sample comprises hundreds of thousands of distinct CDR3 sequences, 15% to 17% of which are singletons, and approximately 10% rests with the top ten. The input for sequencing was PBMCs from blood, taken about 13 days after vaccination. The receptor set was obtained from a man aged 45-60 years who received an inactivated influenza vaccine. Both conserved end residues are part of each CDR3. Fields, in order: clone size, V gene, D gene, J gene, CDR3 protein, CDR3 DNA. A D gene is named only where the DNA matches it firmly. Expanded clones get a size class; other rows say once, few or many, or leave the size out.

few,TRBV7-9,TRBD2,TRBJ2-3,CASSSWVGGETDTQYF,TGTGCCAGCAGCTCCTGGGTCGGGGGGGAAACAGATACGCAGTATTTT
few,TRBV5-1,TRBD2,TRBJ2-7,CASSLANLAGAPYEQYF,TGCGCCAGCAGCTTGGCCAATCTAGCGGGCGCACCCTACGAGCAGTACTTC
.,TRBV12-3/TRBV12-4,.,TRBJ1-5,CASSPDGNSNQPQHF,TGTGCCAGCAGTCCGGACGGAAATAGCAATCAGCCCCAGCATTTT
few,TRBV7-8,TRBD1,TRBJ2-5,CASSLRNRGTGLETQYF,TGTGCCAGCAGCTTGAGAAACAGGGGGACGGGGTTAGAGACCCAGTACTTC
.,TRBV7-7,TRBD2,TRBJ2-3,CASSNGLAGGTDTQYF,TGTGCCAGCAGCAACGGACTAGCGGGGGGCACAGATACGCAGTATTTT
few,TRBV28,TRBD1,TRBJ2-7,CASSTLGTDYEQYF,TGTGCCAGCAGTACCCTAGGGACAGACTACGAGCAGTACTTC
few,TRBV20-1,.,TRBJ2-2,CSTKKSFNTGELFF,TGCAGCACTAAAAAATCATTTAACACCGGGGAGCTGTTTTTT
few,TRBV30,.,TRBJ1-6,CAWSVSSNSPLHF,TGTGCCTGGAGTGTATCCTCAAATTCACCCCTCCACTTT
.,TRBV21-1,.,TRBJ2-3,CVSSKAGGRTDTQYF,TGTGTCAGCAGCAAAGCGGGCGGGAGGACGGATACGCAGTATTTT
.,TRBV25-1,.,TRBJ1-6,CASSPGDYSPLHF,TGTGCCAGCAGCCCTGGCGACTATTCACCCCTCCACTTT
.,TRBV12-3/TRBV12-4,.,TRBJ2-1,CASSFGREGYF,TGTGCCAGCAGTTTCGGCAGGGAAGGGTACTTC
few,TRBV11-3,.,TRBJ2-2,CASSLDQGLSGELFF,TGTGCCAGCAGCTTAGATCAAGGGTTGAGCGGGGAGCTGTTTTTT
few,TRBV6-1,TRBD1,TRBJ2-6,CASSAGTGGPSGANVLTF,TGTGCCAGCAGTGCCGGGACAGGGGGACCCTCTGGGGCCAACGTCCTGACTTTC
.,TRBV6-5,.,TRBJ2-1,CASSYGPGGFNEQFF,TGTGCCAGCAGTTACGGGCCTGGGGGGTTCAATGAGCAGTTCTTC
.,TRBV2,.,TRBJ2-5,CASSEALGRGETQYF,TGTGCCAGCAGTGAAGCGCTTGGCAGGGGTGAGACCCAGTACTTC
few,TRBV7-9,TRBD2,TRBJ2-7,CASRPSGKYEQYF,TGTGCCAGCAGACCAAGCGGGAAATACGAGCAGTACTTC
few,TRBV7-9,.,TRBJ1-2,CASSSDPRDGYTF,TGTGCCAGCAGCTCGGACCCTAGAGACGGCTACACCTTC
many,TRBV7-2,.,TRBJ2-2,CASSLALNTGELFF,TGTGCCAGCAGCTTAGCCCTGAACACCGGGGAGCTGTTTTTT
few,TRBV5-1,TRBD2,TRBJ2-4,CASSPSGTGNIQYF,TGCGCCAGCAGCCCCAGCGGGACGGGAAACATTCAGTACTTC
few,TRBV29-1,TRBD2,TRBJ2-5,CSVELAGGGQETQYF,TGCAGCGTTGAGTTAGCGGGGGGCGGTCAAGAGACCCAGTACTTC
.,TRBV12-3/TRBV12-4,TRBD2,TRBJ2-5,CASSLAMGLAGGETQYF,TGTGCCAGCAGTTTAGCGATGGGACTAGCGGGAGGAGAGACCCAGTACTTC
.,TRBV24-1,.,TRBJ2-5,CATSDFRAF,TGTGCCACCAGTGATTTTCGGGCTTTC
many,TRBV20-1,.,TRBJ2-3,CSASHQFSTDTQYF,TGCAGTGCTAGCCATCAGTTTTCGACAGATACGCAGTATTTT
.,TRBV6-1,.,TRBJ1-1,CASSRTATGTMNTEAFF,TGTGCCAGCAGTCGAACCGCTACAGGGACCATGAACACTGAAGCTTTCTTT
few,TRBV29-1,.,TRBJ2-3,CSAAQNADTQYF,TGCAGCGCCGCGCAGAATGCAGATACGCAGTATTTT
.,TRBV2,.,TRBJ1-5,CASSVGDLDGNQPQHF,TGTGCCAGCAGTGTGGGTGACTTGGATGGCAATCAGCCCCAGCATTTT
few,TRBV3-1,TRBD1,TRBJ1-4,CASSPRTGNEKLFF,TGTGCCAGCAGCCCACGGACAGGGAATGAAAAACTGTTTTTT
few,TRBV7-8,.,TRBJ2-7,CASSPRNRELYEQYF,TGTGCCAGCAGCCCCAGGAACCGGGAACTCTACGAGCAGTACTTC
few,TRBV5-1,TRBD2,TRBJ2-3,CASSRERGDTDTQYF,TGCGCCAGCAGCCGGGAGCGGGGGGACACAGATACGCAGTATTTT
few,TRBV12-3/TRBV12-4,TRBD2,TRBJ2-3,CASSSRLADPDTQYF,TGTGCCAGCAGTTCCCGACTAGCAGACCCCGATACGCAGTATTTT
few,TRBV6-2/TRBV6-3,TRBD2,TRBJ2-7,CASSYDDEGSGSFEQYF,TGTGCCAGCAGTTACGACGATGAGGGTAGCGGGAGTTTCGAGCAGTACTTC
few,TRBV7-7,TRBD2,TRBJ2-1,CASSSIAGGHNEQFF,TGTGCTAGCAGCTCCATAGCGGGGGGCCACAATGAGCAGTTCTTC
few,TRBV2,.,TRBJ2-5,CASSEIKLGETQYF,TGTGCCAGCAGTGAAATTAAGTTAGGGGAGACCCAGTACTTC
.,TRBV11-2,TRBD1,TRBJ1-2,CASSLRKRTGIANYGYTF,TGTGCCAGCAGCTTACGAAAAAGGACAGGAATAGCTAACTATGGCTACACCTTC
few,TRBV24-1,TRBD1,TRBJ2-7,CATSKPLTGGRDEQYF,TGTGCCACCAGTAAACCACTGACAGGGGGAAGGGACGAGCAGTACTTC
few,TRBV21-1,.,TRBJ2-2,CASSTGLAGEAAGELFF,TGTGCCAGCAGCACGGGACTAGCGGGAGAGGCTGCCGGGGAGCTGTTTTTT
.,TRBV7-2,TRBD1,TRBJ2-5,CASSPRDRWYQETQYF,TGTGCCAGCAGCCCCCGGGACAGATGGTACCAAGAGACCCAGTACTTC
.,TRBV4-2,.,TRBJ2-7,CASSQDHQTNREQYF,TGTGCCAGCAGCCAAGATCACCAGACTAATCGGGAGCAGTACTTC